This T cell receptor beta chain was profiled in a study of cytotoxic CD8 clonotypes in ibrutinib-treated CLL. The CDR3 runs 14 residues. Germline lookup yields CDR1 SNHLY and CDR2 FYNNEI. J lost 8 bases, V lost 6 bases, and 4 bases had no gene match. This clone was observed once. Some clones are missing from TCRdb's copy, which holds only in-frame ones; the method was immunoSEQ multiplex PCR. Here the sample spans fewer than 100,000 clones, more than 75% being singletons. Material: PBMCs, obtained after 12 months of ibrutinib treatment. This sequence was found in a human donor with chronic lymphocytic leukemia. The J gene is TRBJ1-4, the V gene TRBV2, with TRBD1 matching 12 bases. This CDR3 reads CASRWGTGGEKLFF. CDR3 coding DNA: TGTGCCAGCAGGTGGGGGACAGGGGGCGAAAAACTGTTTTTT.